Listed below are T cell receptor beta chains from one sample, sequenced in a study. TCRdb redid the calling of the RT-PCR reads with MiXCR, one entry per CDR3 protein. In the table there are almost 700,000 distinct CDR3 sequences, over 12% of which are singletons. Specimen: memory CD4+ T cells from blood. The source is a female donor in good health, serving as a healthy control. Both conserved end residues are part of each CDR3. Fields, in order: clone size, J gene, V gene, D gene, CDR3 protein, CDR3 DNA. D genes are given only for firm matches. Size is stated for part of the rows, as once, few or many counts, or as a class when the clone is expanded.

>many|TRBJ2-1|TRBV12-3/TRBV12-4|TRBD2
CASTRGGVYNEQFF
TGTGCCAGCACCCGGGGGGGGGTCTACAATGAGCAGTTCTTC
>many|TRBJ2-3|TRBV20-1|NA
CSGVVTSTDTQYF
TGCAGTGGGGTAGTCACTAGCACAGATACGCAGTATTTT
>few|TRBJ2-3|TRBV29-1|NA
CSVEGSAFRTDTQYF
TGCAGCGTTGAAGGGAGTGCGTTTCGGACAGATACGCAGTATTTT
>NA|TRBJ1-5|TRBV5-8|NA
CASTPPRSNQPQHF
TGTGCCAGCACCCCGCCCCGGAGCAATCAGCCCCAGCATTTT
>NA|TRBJ2-5|TRBV5-4|NA
CASSLTQQGEGETQYF
TGTGCCAGCAGCTTGACCCAACAGGGCGAGGGAGAGACCCAGTACTTC
>many|TRBJ1-6|TRBV5-1|TRBD1
CASSQDRSGSPLHF
TGCGCCAGCAGTCAGGACAGGAGCGGGTCACCCCTCCACTTT
>few|TRBJ1-2|TRBV18|NA
CASSTYREATNYGYTF
TGTGCCAGCTCAACTTACAGGGAAGCTACTAACTATGGCTACACCTTC
>few|TRBJ2-1|TRBV6-5|TRBD2
CASSYGVASGRGYNEQFF
TGTGCCAGCAGTTATGGAGTTGCTAGCGGGAGAGGCTACAATGAGCAGTTCTTC
>many|TRBJ2-7|TRBV20-1|NA
CSATGPQSAYEQYF
TGCAGTGCTACAGGACCCCAATCCGCCTACGAGCAGTACTTC
>NA|TRBJ1-1|TRBV7-2|NA
CASSLGSLSEAFF
TGTGCCAGCAGCTTGGGGTCCCTATCGGAAGCTTTCTTT
>NA|TRBJ1-2|TRBV3-1|NA
CASSQEQGGYTF
TGTGCCAGCAGCCAGGAACAGGGTGGCTACACCTTC
>NA|TRBJ2-7|TRBV5-1|TRBD1
CASSMGQGGYEQYF
TGCGCCAGCAGCATGGGACAGGGAGGATACGAGCAGTACTTC
>NA|TRBJ2-1|TRBV6-2/TRBV6-3|TRBD2
CASSFVTSGNDEQFF
TGTGCCAGCAGTTTCGTGACTAGCGGGAACGATGAGCAGTTCTTC
>NA|TRBJ2-1|TRBV20-1|TRBD2
CSARDPLAVLEFF
TGCAGTGCCCGAGACCCACTAGCGGTCCTTGAGTTCTTC
>once|TRBJ2-1|TRBV7-2|NA
CASSFGLGYNEQFF
TGTGCCAGCAGCTTTGGGTTAGGCTACAATGAGCAGTTCTTC
>NA|TRBJ1-2|TRBV7-9|NA
CASSLGTQAGYTF
TGTGCCAGCAGCTTAGGAACCCAGGCTGGCTACACCTTC
>NA|TRBJ2-6|TRBV30|NA
CARDRRGANVLTF
TGTGCCCGGGATAGGAGGGGGGCCAACGTCCTGACTTTC
>many|TRBJ2-7|TRBV24-1|TRBD1
CATSGQGSYEQYF
TGTGCCACCTCAGGACAGGGATCCTACGAGCAGTACTTC
>NA|TRBJ2-7|TRBV7-2|TRBD2
CASSLVSDSGRAVNEQYF
TGTGCCAGCAGCTTAGTTAGTGATAGCGGGAGGGCGGTCAACGAGCAGTACTTC
>many|TRBJ1-2|TRBV7-9|TRBD1
CASSRWTGWDVYGYTF
TGTGCCAGCAGCCGGTGGACAGGATGGGATGTCTATGGCTACACCTTC
>many|TRBJ1-1|TRBV12-3/TRBV12-4|NA
CASRLIPFGEAFF
TGTGCCAGCAGACTCATCCCATTCGGAGAAGCTTTCTTT
>NA|TRBJ2-7|TRBV30|NA
CAWSWSGYEQYF
TGTGCCTGGAGCTGGTCGGGCTACGAGCAGTACTTC
>NA|TRBJ1-2|TRBV6-6|TRBD1
CASSYSTRDSRYGYTF
TGTGCCAGCAGTTACTCAACGCGGGACAGTCGATATGGCTACACCTTC
>few|TRBJ1-1|TRBV7-3|NA
CASSLTPGRAEAFF
TGTGCCAGCAGCTTAACCCCCGGCCGCGCTGAAGCTTTCTTT
>NA|TRBJ2-7|TRBV7-2|NA
CASSLAQGSYHEQYF
TGTGCCAGCAGCTTAGCGCAGGGGAGCTACCACGAGCAGTACTTC
>few|TRBJ1-2|TRBV4-1|NA
CASSQSGYGYTF
TGCGCCAGCAGCCAATCGGGGTATGGCTACACCTTC
>NA|TRBJ2-3|TRBV4-1|NA
CASSQVRQSSTDTQYF
TGCGCCAGCAGCCAAGTCCGACAGTCTAGCACAGATACGCAGTATTTT
>NA|TRBJ2-3|TRBV18|TRBD2
CASSPRTSGLTDTQYF
TGTGCCAGCTCACCCAGAACTAGCGGCCTCACAGATACGCAGTATTTT
>many|TRBJ2-3|TRBV5-5|NA
CASSFSGVDTQYF
TGTGCCAGCAGCTTTTCCGGGGTTGATACGCAGTATTTT
>NA|TRBJ1-1|TRBV7-8|NA
CASSLRGRGSDTEAFF
TGTGCCAGCAGCTTACGGGGACGGGGTTCGGACACTGAAGCTTTCTTT
>few|TRBJ2-1|TRBV7-2|TRBD2
CACSLEGTSGHNEQFF
TGTGCCTGCAGCCTAGAAGGGACTAGCGGCCACAATGAGCAGTTCTTC
>NA|TRBJ2-7|TRBV24-1|NA
CATSELDGYEQYF
TGTGCCACCAGTGAGTTGGACGGCTACGAGCAGTACTTC
>NA|TRBJ1-1|TRBV18|TRBD1
CASSPQGAETEAFF
TGTGCCAGCTCACCACAGGGGGCTGAAACTGAAGCTTTCTTT
>many|TRBJ1-2|TRBV27|NA
CASSFDRGVGYTF
TGTGCCAGCAGTTTCGACAGAGGGGTAGGCTACACCTTC
>many|TRBJ2-6|TRBV10-3|TRBD2
CAISESSGRSGSAGANVLTF
TGTGCCATCAGTGAGTCGTCTGGGCGTAGCGGGAGTGCTGGGGCCAACGTCCTGACTTTC
>few|TRBJ1-5|TRBV9|NA
CASSSLSGNQPQHF
TGTGCCAGCAGCTCGTTGTCGGGCAATCAGCCCCAGCATTTT
>NA|TRBJ1-1|TRBV9|TRBD1
CASSNTGVDTEAFF
TGTGCCAGCAGCAACACAGGGGTGGACACTGAAGCTTTCTTT
>few|TRBJ1-2|TRBV4-3|NA
CASSQDPVRSTRPNYGYTF
TGCGCCAGCAGCCAAGATCCGGTGCGTTCAACGCGACCAAACTATGGCTACACCTTC
>many|TRBJ2-4|TRBV10-3|NA
CATNREARDIQYF
TGTGCCACCAACCGTGAAGCAAGGGACATTCAGTACTTC
>NA|TRBJ2-7|TRBV5-1|NA
CASNVNGGAYEQYF
TGCGCCAGCAATGTGAACGGGGGAGCCTACGAGCAGTACTTC
>many|TRBJ1-6|TRBV7-2|TRBD1
CASSLRRTGGSPLHF
TGTGCCAGCAGCTTAAGGAGGACAGGGGGTTCACCCCTCCACTTT